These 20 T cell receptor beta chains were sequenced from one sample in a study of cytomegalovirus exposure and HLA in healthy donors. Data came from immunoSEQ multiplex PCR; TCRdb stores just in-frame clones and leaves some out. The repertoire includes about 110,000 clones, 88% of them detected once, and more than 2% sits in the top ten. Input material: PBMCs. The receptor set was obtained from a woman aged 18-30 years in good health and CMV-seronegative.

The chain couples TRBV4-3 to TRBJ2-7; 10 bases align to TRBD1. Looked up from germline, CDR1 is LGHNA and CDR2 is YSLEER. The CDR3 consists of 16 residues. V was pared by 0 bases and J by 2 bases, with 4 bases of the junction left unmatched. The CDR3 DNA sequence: TGCGCCAGCAGCCAAGAGTGGGACAGGGGAACCTACGAGCAGTACTTC. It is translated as CASSQEWDRGTYEQYF.

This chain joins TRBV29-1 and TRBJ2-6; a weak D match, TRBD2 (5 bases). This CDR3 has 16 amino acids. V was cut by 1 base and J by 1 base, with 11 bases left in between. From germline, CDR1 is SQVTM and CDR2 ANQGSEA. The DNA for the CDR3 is TGCAGCGTTGAAGGGGGAGCGAAGTCTGGGGCCAACGTCCTGACTTTC. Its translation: CSVEGGAKSGANVLTF.

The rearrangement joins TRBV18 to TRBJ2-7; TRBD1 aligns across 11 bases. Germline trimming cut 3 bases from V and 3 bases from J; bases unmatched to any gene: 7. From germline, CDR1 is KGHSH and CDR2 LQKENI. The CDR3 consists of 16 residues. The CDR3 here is CASSPPSGTGGYEQYF. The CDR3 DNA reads TGTGCCAGCTCACCGCCCTCCGGGACAGGGGGCTACGAGCAGTACTTC.

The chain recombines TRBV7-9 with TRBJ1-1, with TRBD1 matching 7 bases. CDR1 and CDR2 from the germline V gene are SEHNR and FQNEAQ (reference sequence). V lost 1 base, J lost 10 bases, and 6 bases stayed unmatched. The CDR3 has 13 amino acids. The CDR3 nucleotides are TGTGCCAGCAGCTTAGAAAGAGGGGGCCTAGCTTTCTTT. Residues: CASSLERGGLAFF. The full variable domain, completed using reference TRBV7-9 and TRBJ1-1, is DTGVSQNPRHKITKRGQNVTFRCDPISEHNRLYWYRQTLGQGPEFLTYFQNEAQLEKSRLLSDRFSAERPKGSFSTLEIQRTEQGDSAMYLCASSLERGGLAFFGQGTRLTVV.

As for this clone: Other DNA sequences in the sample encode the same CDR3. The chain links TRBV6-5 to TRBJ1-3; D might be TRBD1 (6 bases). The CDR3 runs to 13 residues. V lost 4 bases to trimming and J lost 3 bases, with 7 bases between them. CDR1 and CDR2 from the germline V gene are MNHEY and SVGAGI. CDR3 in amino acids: CASSSRGGNTIYF. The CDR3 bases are TGTGCCAGCAGTTCCAGGGGTGGAAACACCATATATTTT.

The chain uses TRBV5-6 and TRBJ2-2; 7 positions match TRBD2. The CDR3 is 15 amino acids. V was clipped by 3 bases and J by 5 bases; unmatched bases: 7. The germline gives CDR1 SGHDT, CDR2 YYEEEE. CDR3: CASSSGDYPTGELFF. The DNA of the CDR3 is TGTGCCAGCAGCTCGGGGGACTACCCGACCGGGGAGCTGTTTTTT.

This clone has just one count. CDR3 in DNA: TGTGCCAGCAGCGTACTAGCGGGAGGGTTAGACGAGCAGTACTTC. The encoded protein is CASSVLAGGLDEQYF. This sequence joins TRBV9 and TRBJ2-7; 12 bases agree with TRBD2. Germline-derived CDR1 and CDR2 are SGDLS and YYNGEE. V trimming: 1 base; J trimming: 5 bases; junction bases outside the gene matches: 4. The CDR3 is made up of 15 amino acids.

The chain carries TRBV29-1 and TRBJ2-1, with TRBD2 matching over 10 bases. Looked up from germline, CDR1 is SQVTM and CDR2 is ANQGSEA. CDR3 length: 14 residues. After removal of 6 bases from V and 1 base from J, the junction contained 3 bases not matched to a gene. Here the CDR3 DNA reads TGCAGCGTCATAGCGGGAGGTTCCTACAATGAGCAGTTCTTC. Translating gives CSVIAGGSYNEQFF.

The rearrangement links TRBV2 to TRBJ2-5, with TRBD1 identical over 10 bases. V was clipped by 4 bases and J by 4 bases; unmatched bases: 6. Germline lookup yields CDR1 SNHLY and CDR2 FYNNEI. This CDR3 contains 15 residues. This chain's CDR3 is CASSGETGGAETQYF. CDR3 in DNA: TGTGCCAGCAGTGGGGAGACAGGGGGCGCAGAGACCCAGTACTTC.

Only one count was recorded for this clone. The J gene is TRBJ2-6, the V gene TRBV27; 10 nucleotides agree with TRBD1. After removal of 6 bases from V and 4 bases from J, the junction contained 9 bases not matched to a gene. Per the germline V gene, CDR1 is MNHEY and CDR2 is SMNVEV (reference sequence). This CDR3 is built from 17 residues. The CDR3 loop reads CASRGGQGVSGANVLTF. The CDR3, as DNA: TGTGCCAGCAGGGGCGGACAGGGGGTATCCGGGGCCAACGTCCTGACTTTC.

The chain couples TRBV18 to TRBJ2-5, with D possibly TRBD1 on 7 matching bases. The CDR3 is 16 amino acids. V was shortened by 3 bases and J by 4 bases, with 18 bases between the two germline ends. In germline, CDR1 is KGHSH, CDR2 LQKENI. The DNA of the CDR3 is TGTGCCAGCTCACCGACACTCCAGGGGGGCCCAGAGACCCAGTACTTC. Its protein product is CASSPTLQGGPETQYF.

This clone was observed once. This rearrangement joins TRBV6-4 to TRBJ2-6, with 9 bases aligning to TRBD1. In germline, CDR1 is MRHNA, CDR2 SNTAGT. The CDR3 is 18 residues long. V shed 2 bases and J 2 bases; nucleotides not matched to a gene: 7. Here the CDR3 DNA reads TGTGCCAGCAGTGACGGGGTAGGGGACAGGGCTGGGGCCAACGTCCTGACTTTC. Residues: CASSDGVGDRAGANVLTF.

CDR3 in DNA: TGTGCCAGCAGCCTAACAGGGAGCACAGATACGCAGTATTTT. Residues: CASSLTGSTDTQYF. The V and J genes are TRBV27 and TRBJ2-3, with a weak D call TRBD1 (6 bases). This CDR3 has 14 amino acids. Trimming left V 6 bases short and J 0 bases short, with 10 bases between. Germline values: CDR1 MNHEY, CDR2 SMNVEV (reference sequence).

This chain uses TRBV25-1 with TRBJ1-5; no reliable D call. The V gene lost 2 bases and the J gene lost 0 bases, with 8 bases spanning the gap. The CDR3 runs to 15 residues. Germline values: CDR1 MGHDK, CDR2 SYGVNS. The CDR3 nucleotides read TGTGCCAGCAGTGAAGAACGACATAGCAATCAGCCCCAGCATTTT. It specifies CASSEERHSNQPQHF.

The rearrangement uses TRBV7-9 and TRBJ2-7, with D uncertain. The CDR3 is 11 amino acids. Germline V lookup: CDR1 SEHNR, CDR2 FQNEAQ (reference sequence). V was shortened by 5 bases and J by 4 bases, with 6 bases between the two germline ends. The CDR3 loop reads CASSAAYEQYF. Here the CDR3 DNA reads TGTGCCAGCAGCGCAGCGTACGAGCAGTACTTC.

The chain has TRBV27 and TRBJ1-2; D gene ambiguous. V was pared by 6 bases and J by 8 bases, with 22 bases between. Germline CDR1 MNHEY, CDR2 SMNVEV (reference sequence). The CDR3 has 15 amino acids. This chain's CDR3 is CASSHHGGQVDGYTF. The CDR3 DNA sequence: TGTGCCAGCAGCCATCACGGCGGGCAGGTTGACGGCTACACCTTC.

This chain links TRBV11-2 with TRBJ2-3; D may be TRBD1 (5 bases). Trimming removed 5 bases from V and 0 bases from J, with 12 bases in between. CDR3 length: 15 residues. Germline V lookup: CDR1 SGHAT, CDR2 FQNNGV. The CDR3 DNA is TGTGCCAGCAGCGGGGCGGCGACTAGCACAGATACGCAGTATTTT. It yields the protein CASSGAATSTDTQYF.

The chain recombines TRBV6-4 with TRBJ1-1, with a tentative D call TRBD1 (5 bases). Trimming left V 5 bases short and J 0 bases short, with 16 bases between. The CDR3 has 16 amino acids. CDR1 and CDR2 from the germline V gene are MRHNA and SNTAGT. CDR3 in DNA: TGTGCCAGCAGTCCTTCGGCGGGACGGATGAACACTGAAGCTTTCTTT. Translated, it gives CASSPSAGRMNTEAFF.

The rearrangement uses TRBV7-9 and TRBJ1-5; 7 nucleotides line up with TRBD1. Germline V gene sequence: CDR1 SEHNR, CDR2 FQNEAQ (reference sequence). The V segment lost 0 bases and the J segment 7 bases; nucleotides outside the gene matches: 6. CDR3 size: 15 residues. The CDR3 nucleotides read TGTGCCAGCAGCTTAGCTAGCAGGGGGAACCAGCCCCAGCATTTT. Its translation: CASSLASRGNQPQHF.

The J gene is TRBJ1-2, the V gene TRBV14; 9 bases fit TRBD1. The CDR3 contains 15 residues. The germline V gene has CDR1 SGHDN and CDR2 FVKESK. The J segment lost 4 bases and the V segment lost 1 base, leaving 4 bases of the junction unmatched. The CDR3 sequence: CASSQVGQGGYGYTF. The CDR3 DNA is TGTGCCAGCAGCCAAGTGGGACAGGGCGGCTATGGCTACACCTTC.